The sequence of this T cell receptor beta chain was determined in a study of blood T cells in healthy people across ages. Points on this clonotype: This may be a read error, as it is one base from a much larger clone.

The CDR3 length is 15 residues. Germline V gene lookup returns CDR1 ENHRY and CDR2 SYGVKD. The use of a sample-barcoded 5' primer and a J-beta primer mix characterized a second PCR of 7 to 11 cycles. TCRdb independently ran MiXCR on the 5' RACE reads; one entry per CDR3 protein. The sample shows 500,000 to 700,000 distinct CDR3 sequences, approximately 30% of them seen only once. The rearrangement uses TRBV10-3 and TRBJ2-3; 11 nucleotides match TRBD2. This receptor was taken from a woman of 80 years or more in good health. The sample taken for sequencing was blood. Here the CDR3 DNA reads TGTGTCATCAAGACTAGCGGGGATAGCACAGATACGCAGTATTTT. Translating gives CVIKTSGDSTDTQYF.